This T cell receptor (beta chain) is from a study of shared clonotypes between healthy human individuals. The overall study: Donor ages ranged 18 to 49 years: a couple of women, a few men.

In the CD4+ fraction, cells were divided into CD45RA+ naive and CD45RA-negative memory subsets. Details on this clone: Its antigen is currently unknown.

From germline, CDR1 is MDHEN and CDR2 SYDVKM. The CDR3 extends over 13 amino acids. Trimming stripped 7 bases from V and 5 bases from J, with 14 bases between. Authors' processing steps: Junction-only sequences without quality scores were provided by ImmunoSEQ, so filtering was different. Generated by immunoSEQ multiplex PCR, the TCRdb table keeps only in-frame clones and is missing some. V and J calls and clone size are as listed in that table; D and trimming were resolved from the DNA. Of 2,500,000 or so clones in the sample, approximately 93% were seen once. Study observations and caveats: The study generally estimated greater richness for naive than memory subsets.

Sequencing used naive CD4+ T cells from PBMCs. Subset given: CD45RA+ positively selected. The TCR originated in a young man in good health. Some clones in this sample may be carry-over from other donors' samples. V gene TRBV28 combines with J gene TRBJ2-5; D not certain. The CDR3 bases are TGTGCCAGCAAAGAGACGGTTCGCGAGACCCAGTACTTC. Translation gives CASKETVRETQYF.